This T cell receptor (beta chain) originates from a study of early T cells in non-severe SARS-CoV-2 infection. This clonotype was recorded at least ten times. The target antigen is unknown. TCRdb reanalysed the 5' RACE reads using MiXCR and keeps one entry per CDR3 protein. The sample contains about 31,000 distinct CDR3 sequences, roughly 6% of which appear only once. Notes on the study in general: In VDJdb matching, anti-spike CD8 responses were favored while private and CD4 specificities went missing.

The receptor's source is an adult who was a healthcare worker with PCR-confirmed SARS-CoV-2 infection or an uninfected control (not recorded which). Input material: whole blood.

CDR3 in DNA: TGTGCCAGCAGTTTACGGAGGTACCAAGAGACCCAGTACTTC. Translated, it gives CASSLRRYQETQYF. The V and J genes are TRBV27 and TRBJ2-5, with D possibly being TRBD2 (5 bases). V dropped 2 bases and J dropped 0 bases, with 7 bases sitting between them. Germline V gene sequence: CDR1 MNHEY, CDR2 SMNVEV (reference sequence). The CDR3 spans 14 residues.